This TCR beta chain originates from a study of T cell responses to AZD1222 COVID-19 vaccine. General study results and limits: Targets within unmutated variant regions were reportedly found for nearly half of spike-specific TCRs. Donors skewed white British and female; clonal diversity was possibly underestimated. Spike-specific TCR breadth and depth grew following two AZD1222 doses.

Remarks on this clone: What it recognizes is unknown.

Germline CDR1 reads LNHDA; CDR2 reads SQIVND (reference sequence). Trimming cost V 4 bases and J 7 bases, with 8 bases left between them. The CDR3 extends over 13 amino acids. Produced via immunoSEQ multiplex PCR; TCRdb's table is partial and in-frame only. The sample shows tens of thousands of clones, roughly 90% of them seen only once. The genes are TRBV19 and TRBJ1-6; D is ambiguous. The sequence came from an adult in good health. The sample in question was peripheral blood, obtained on day 0 of AZD1222 vaccination. CDR3 protein: CASSRAENSPLHF. The CDR3 region has the DNA TGTGCCAGTAGTAGAGCTGAGAATTCACCCCTCCACTTT. Filled out from reference TRBV19 and TRBJ1-6, the complete variable domain reads DGGITQSPKYLFRKEGQNVTLSCEQNLNHDAMYWYRQDPGQGLRLIYYSQIVNDFQKGDIAEGYSVSREKKESFPLTVTSAQKNPTAFYLCASSRAENSPLHFGNGTRLTVT.